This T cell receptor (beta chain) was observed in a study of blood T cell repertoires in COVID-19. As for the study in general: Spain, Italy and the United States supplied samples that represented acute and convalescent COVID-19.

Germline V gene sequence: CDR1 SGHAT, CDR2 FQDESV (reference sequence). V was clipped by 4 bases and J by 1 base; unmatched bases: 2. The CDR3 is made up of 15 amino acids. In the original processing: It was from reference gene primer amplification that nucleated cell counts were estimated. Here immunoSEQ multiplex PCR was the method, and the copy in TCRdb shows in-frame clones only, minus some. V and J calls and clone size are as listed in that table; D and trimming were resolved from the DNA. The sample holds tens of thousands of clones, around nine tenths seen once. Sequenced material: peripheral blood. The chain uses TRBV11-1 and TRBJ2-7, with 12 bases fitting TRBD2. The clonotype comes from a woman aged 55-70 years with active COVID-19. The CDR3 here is CASSSTSGGSYEQYF. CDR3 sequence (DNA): TGTGCCAGCAGCTCGACTAGCGGGGGATCCTACGAGCAGTACTTC.